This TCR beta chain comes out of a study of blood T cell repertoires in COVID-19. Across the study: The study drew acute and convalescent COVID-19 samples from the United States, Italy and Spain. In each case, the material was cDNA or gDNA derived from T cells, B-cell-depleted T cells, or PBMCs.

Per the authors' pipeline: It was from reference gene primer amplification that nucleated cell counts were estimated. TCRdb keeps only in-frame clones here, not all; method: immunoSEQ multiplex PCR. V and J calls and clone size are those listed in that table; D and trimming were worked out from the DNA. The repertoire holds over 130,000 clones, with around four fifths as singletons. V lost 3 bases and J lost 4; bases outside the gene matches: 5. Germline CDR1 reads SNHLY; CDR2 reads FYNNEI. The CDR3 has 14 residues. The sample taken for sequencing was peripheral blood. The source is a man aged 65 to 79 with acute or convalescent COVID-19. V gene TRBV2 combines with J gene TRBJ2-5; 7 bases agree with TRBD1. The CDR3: CASSEIGGIETQYF. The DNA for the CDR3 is TGTGCCAGCAGTGAGATAGGGGGCATAGAGACCCAGTACTTC.